This T cell receptor beta chain was observed in a study of T cells in narcolepsy. This clone was counted a single time. The table came from immunoSEQ multiplex PCR; TCRdb's copy has only in-frame clones and leaves some out. The sample yields some 33,000 clones, almost 90% seen once. V lost 6 bases to trimming and J lost 0 bases, with 12 bases between them. This CDR3 has 15 amino acids. The germline gives CDR1 LNHDA, CDR2 SQIVND (reference sequence). The sequence was obtained from a human donor with narcolepsy. The material sequenced was CD45RA- memory CD4+ T cells from PBMCs. V and J are TRBV19 and TRBJ1-5; D is unclear. The CDR3 nucleotides are TGTGCCAGTAGAACAGCCTCAAATAGCAATCAGCCCCAGCATTTT. Protein: CASRTASNSNQPQHF.